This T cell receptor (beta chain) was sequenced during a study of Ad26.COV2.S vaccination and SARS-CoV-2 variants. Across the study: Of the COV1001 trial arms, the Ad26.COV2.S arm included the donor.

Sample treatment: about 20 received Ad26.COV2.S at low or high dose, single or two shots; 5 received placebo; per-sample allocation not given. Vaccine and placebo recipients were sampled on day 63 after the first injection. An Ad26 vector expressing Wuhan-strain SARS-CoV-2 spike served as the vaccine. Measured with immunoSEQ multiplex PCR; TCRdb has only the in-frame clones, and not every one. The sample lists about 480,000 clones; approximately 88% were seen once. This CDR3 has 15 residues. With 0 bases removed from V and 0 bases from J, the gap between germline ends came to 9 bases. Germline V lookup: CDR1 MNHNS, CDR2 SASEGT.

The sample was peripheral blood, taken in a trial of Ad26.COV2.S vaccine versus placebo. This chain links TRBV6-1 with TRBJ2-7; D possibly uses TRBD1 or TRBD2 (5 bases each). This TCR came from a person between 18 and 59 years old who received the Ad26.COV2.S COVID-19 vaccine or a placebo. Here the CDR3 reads CASSEAPGASYEQYF. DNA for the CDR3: TGTGCCAGCAGTGAAGCCCCCGGGGCCTCCTACGAGCAGTACTTC.